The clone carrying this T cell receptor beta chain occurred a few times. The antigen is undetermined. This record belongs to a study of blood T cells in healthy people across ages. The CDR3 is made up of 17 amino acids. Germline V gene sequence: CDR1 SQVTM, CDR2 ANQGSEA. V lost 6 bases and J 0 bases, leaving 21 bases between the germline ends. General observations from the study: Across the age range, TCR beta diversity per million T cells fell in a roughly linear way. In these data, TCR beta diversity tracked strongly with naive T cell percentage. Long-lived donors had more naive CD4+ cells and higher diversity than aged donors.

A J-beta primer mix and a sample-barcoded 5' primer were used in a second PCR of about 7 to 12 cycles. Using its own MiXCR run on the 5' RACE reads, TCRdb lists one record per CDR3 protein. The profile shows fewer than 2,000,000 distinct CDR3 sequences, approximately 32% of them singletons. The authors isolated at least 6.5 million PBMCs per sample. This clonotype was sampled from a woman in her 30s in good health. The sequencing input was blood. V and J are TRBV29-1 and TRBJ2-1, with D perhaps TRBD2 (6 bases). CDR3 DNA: TGCAGCGTCCTCCGGGACTTATCCTCTAGCTCCTACAATGAGCAGTTCTTC. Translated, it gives CSVLRDLSSSSYNEQFF.